The rows below give T cell receptor beta chains drawn from one sample of a study of blood T cell repertoires in COVID-19. Produced via immunoSEQ multiplex PCR; TCRdb's table is partial and in-frame only. The table has roughly 320,000 clones, roughly 89% seen once; the top ten hold 1.5% to 2%. Sample: peripheral blood. These receptors originate from a woman aged 25 to 39 with COVID-19, enrolled during active disease. The CDR3 runs from the conserved cysteine through the conserved F or W. D genes are given only for firm matches. For some rows the clone size is stated as once, few or many, or as a class when expanded; others skip it.

j_call d_call v_call clone_size cdr3_aa cdr3_nt
TRBJ1-2 TRBD1 TRBV28 . CASRARTGYRDGYTF TGTGCCAGCAGGGCTAGGACAGGGTATCGGGATGGCTACACCTTC
TRBJ2-2 TRBD1 TRBV11-2 . CASSDSGTGGLFF TGTGCCAGCAGCGATTCCGGGACAGGGGGGCTGTTTTTT
TRBJ1-1 . TRBV6-2/TRBV6-3 . CASSYRLQSVNTEAFF TGTGCCAGCAGTTACCGCCTCCAGTCCGTGAACACTGAAGCTTTCTTT
TRBJ1-4 . TRBV4-3 . CASSQGGAGEKLFF TGCGCCAGCAGCCAAGGTGGGGCAGGGGAAAAACTGTTTTTT
TRBJ2-5 . TRBV3-1/TRBV3-2 once CASSQEMADRWQETQYF TGTGCCAGCAGCCAAGAAATGGCGGATAGGTGGCAAGAGACCCAGTACTTC
TRBJ1-1 . TRBV19 . CASSITGTSFMNTEAFF TGTGCCAGTAGTATAACCGGGACATCATTCATGAACACTGAAGCTTTCTTT
TRBJ1-4 . TRBV25-1 . CASQVNEKLFF TGTGCCAGCCAGGTTAATGAAAAACTGTTTTTT
TRBJ2-2 . TRBV9 . CASSLQGLPGELFF TGTGCCAGCAGCCTACAGGGACTACCCGGGGAGCTGTTTTTT
TRBJ1-5 TRBD1 TRBV19 . CASSMITGQGEHF TGTGCCAGTAGTATGATTACCGGACAGGGCGAGCATTTT
TRBJ2-5 . TRBV19 . CASSIVVSGGETQYF TGTGCCAGTAGTATTGTCGTTAGCGGCGGAGAGACCCAGTACTTC
TRBJ1-6 TRBD1 TRBV6-5 once CATQTGGLRSPLHF TGTGCCACCCAAACAGGGGGCCTCCGTTCACCCCTCCACTTT
TRBJ1-3 . TRBV6-6 . CASSSPNTIYF TGTGCCAGCAGTTCTCCCAACACCATATATTTT
TRBJ1-2 . TRBV7-2 . CASTQSPGLGYTF TGTGCCAGCACCCAATCCCCCGGGTTGGGCTACACCTTC
TRBJ1-5 TRBD1 TRBV19 many CASTTGGVQPQHF TGTGCCAGTACCACAGGGGGCGTTCAGCCCCAGCATTTT
TRBJ2-1 . TRBV19 few CATTLTLGANEQFF TGTGCCACTACGTTAACCCTTGGGGCCAATGAGCAGTTCTTC
TRBJ2-2 TRBD1 TRBV3-1/TRBV3-2 . CASSQTRRQGRAGELFF TGTGCCAGCAGCCAAACCCGACGACAGGGTAGAGCCGGGGAGCTGTTTTTT
TRBJ1-2 . TRBV4-1 . CASSQGRGTSNYGYTF TGCGCCAGCAGCCAGGGGAGGGGCACTTCTAACTATGGCTACACCTTC
TRBJ2-2 TRBD2 TRBV7-7 . CASSPASGGGYTGELFF TGTGCCAGCAGCCCGGCTAGCGGGGGGGGTTACACCGGGGAGCTGTTTTTT
TRBJ2-5 TRBD1 TRBV5-1 . CASSPGTGETQYF TGCGCCAGCAGCCCAGGGACAGGGGAGACCCAGTACTTC
TRBJ2-7 . TRBV2 . CASSSVLYEQYF TGTGCCAGCAGCTCGGTTCTCTACGAGCAGTACTTC
TRBJ1-4 TRBD1 TRBV2 . CASRSDREVEKLFF TGTGCCAGCAGATCGGACAGGGAGGTCGAAAAACTGTTTTTT
TRBJ2-2 TRBD1 TRBV10-3 . CAISEPARGQTGELFF TGTGCCATCAGTGAGCCCGCAAGGGGGCAGACCGGGGAGCTGTTTTTT
TRBJ1-1 . TRBV7-9 once CASSSFNTEAFF TGTGCCAGCAGCTCGTTTAACACTGAAGCTTTCTTT
TRBJ1-2 . TRBV3-1/TRBV3-2 . CASSQDLRGYGYTF TGTGCCAGCAGCCAAGATCTCAGGGGATATGGCTACACCTTC
TRBJ1-3 TRBD1 TRBV7-8 . CASSRGRGLGNTIYF TGTGCCAGCAGCCGCGGCAGGGGGCTCGGAAACACCATATATTTT
TRBJ1-2 TRBD1 TRBV7-9 . CASSIGQGVGGYTF TGTGCCAGCAGCATTGGACAGGGCGTTGGTGGCTACACCTTC
TRBJ1-6 TRBD1 TRBV5-1 . CASSFATGYNSPLHF TGCGCCAGCAGCTTCGCGACAGGGTATAATTCACCCCTCCACTTT
TRBJ2-5 TRBD2 TRBV4-1 . CASSLAGTSGGTQYF TGCGCCAGCAGCCTCGCGGGGACAAGCGGGGGGACCCAGTACTTC
TRBJ1-6 . TRBV2 . CASREADLYNSPLHF TGTGCCAGCAGGGAGGCAGACTTATATAATTCACCCCTCCACTTT
TRBJ2-2 TRBD2 TRBV7-2 . CASSLKPGGTNTGELFF TGTGCCAGCAGCTTAAAGCCGGGGGGGACCAACACCGGGGAGCTGTTTTTT
TRBJ1-4 . TRBV7-9 . CASSLGPGKSGNEKLFF TGTGCCAGCAGCTTAGGCCCAGGGAAGTCCGGTAATGAAAAACTGTTTTTT
TRBJ2-1 TRBD2 TRBV4-2 . CASSQDGGGLRNEQFF TGTGCCAGCAGCCAAGATGGCGGGGGACTGCGCAATGAGCAGTTCTTC
TRBJ1-1 . TRBV19 medium-sized CASSMGRNTEAFF TGTGCCAGTAGTATGGGGAGGAACACTGAAGCTTTCTTT
TRBJ2-1 TRBD2 TRBV9 . CASSVSLAGGYNEQFF TGTGCCAGCAGCGTCTCATTAGCGGGGGGTTACAATGAGCAGTTCTTC
TRBJ1-5 . TRBV19 . CASSIGSRGRQPQHF TGTGCCAGTAGTATAGGGAGCCGAGGGAGGCAGCCCCAGCATTTT
TRBJ1-5 TRBD1 TRBV2 . CASSAGTGGNQPQHF TGTGCCAGCAGTGCGGGGACAGGGGGAAATCAGCCCCAGCATTTT
TRBJ1-5 TRBD1 TRBV9 . CASSAYRGKNSNQPQHF TGTGCCAGCAGCGCATACAGGGGGAAGAATAGCAATCAGCCCCAGCATTTT
TRBJ2-5 TRBD2 TRBV5-1 . CASSLGGGAIQETQYF TGCGCCAGCAGCTTGGGCGGGGGGGCGATCCAAGAGACCCAGTACTTC
TRBJ1-2 . TRBV28 once CALGQNYGYTF TGTGCCTTGGGGCAGAACTATGGCTACACCTTC
TRBJ1-2 . TRBV19 . CASSMRRGPGYGYTF TGTGCCAGTAGTATGCGAAGGGGCCCCGGCTATGGCTACACCTTC
TRBJ2-3 TRBD2 TRBV5-5 . CASRPIQLAGSGDTQYF TGTGCCAGCAGACCCATCCAACTAGCGGGGTCAGGAGATACGCAGTATTTT
TRBJ1-1 . TRBV11-3 . CASAQGEVNTEAFF TGTGCCAGTGCACAGGGCGAAGTAAACACTGAAGCTTTCTTT
TRBJ1-1 . TRBV2 . CTSIRDMNTEAFF TGTACCAGCATTAGGGACATGAACACTGAAGCTTTCTTT
TRBJ2-3 . TRBV6-5 . CASSFLGADTQYF TGTGCCAGCAGTTTTCTAGGGGCAGATACGCAGTATTTT
TRBJ1-4 TRBD1 TRBV25-1 once CASSEYERTGNEKLFF TGTGCCAGCAGTGAATACGAGAGGACAGGGAATGAAAAACTGTTTTTT
TRBJ1-6 TRBD1 TRBV9 . CASSVRAQGVGIYSPLHF TGTGCCAGCAGCGTCCGAGCCCAGGGGGTTGGTATCTATTCACCCCTCCACTTT
TRBJ2-5 . TRBV4-3 . CASSQDFPGEETQYF TGCGCCAGCAGCCAAGATTTCCCGGGAGAAGAGACCCAGTACTTC
TRBJ2-7 . TRBV30 once CAWSPGYRDSVQYF TGTGCCTGGAGTCCGGGGTACAGGGATTCGGTGCAGTACTTC
TRBJ1-1 TRBD1 TRBV7-2 few CASSLVGRGRGTEAFF TGTGCCAGCAGCTTAGTAGGCAGGGGGCGCGGCACTGAAGCTTTCTTT
TRBJ1-2 TRBD1 TRBV5-1 . CASSPGTDTGYTF TGCGCCAGCAGCCCCGGGACAGATACGGGCTACACCTTC